The text below deals with one T cell receptor beta chain. The sample contains more than one DNA sequence encoding this CDR3. The data are from a study of T cell changes during pregnancy in multiple sclerosis. Profiling relied on immunoSEQ multiplex PCR, and the TCRdb table lists in-frame clones only, not all of them. The sample contains around 100,000 clones, over 85% of which appear only once. Germline V CDR1 and CDR2: SGHAT, FQNNGV. The V and J ends lost 3 bases and 5 bases respectively, with 10 bases between them. The CDR3 covers 13 residues. The V gene is TRBV11-2, the J gene TRBJ1-2; a weak D match, TRBD1 (5 bases). The sequencing here drew on peripheral blood, taken in the second trimester of pregnancy. The receptor was isolated from a female donor with multiple sclerosis, enrolled in a pregnancy study. CDR3 residues: CASSFQGGYGYTF. CDR3 in DNA: TGTGCCAGCAGCTTCCAGGGAGGTTATGGCTACACCTTC.